This T cell receptor beta chain was retrieved from a study of tumor and adjacent non-tumor tissue in lung cancer. Study as a whole: Aged roughly 31 to 85 years, patients included more than nine men and five or six women with stage I to III disease.

TCRbeta libraries were built with three rounds of nested PCR, modified from ARM-PCR. MiXCR was run by TCRdb on the multiplex PCR reads, yielding one entry per CDR3 protein. The sample consists of 75,000 to 95,000 distinct CDR3 sequences, 55% to 75% of them appearing once. Germline-derived CDR1 and CDR2 are DFQATT and SNEGSKA (reference sequence). CDR3 length: 15 residues. No cell sorting was done before RNA was extracted from the tissue. Between August and November 2014, newly diagnosed, chemotherapy-naive lung cancer patients underwent thoracic surgery in China. Turning to this clonotype: Its target is unknown. Germline is not matched at one junction end, which may reflect a read error.

General study results and limits: Significantly higher TCR diversity was found in tumor than normal lung. Shorter survival was associated with higher TCR diversity in tumors.

This chain links TRBV20-1 with TRBJ2-2; 11 nucleotides line up with TRBD1. Sequencing was done on a sample of lung tumor tissue. This receptor was taken from a woman between 35 and 50 years old with non-small cell lung cancer. The DNA of the CDR3 is TGCAGTACTAGTGGACAGGGGGCTCGCACCGGGGAGCGGTTTTTT. It codes for CSTSGQGARTGERFF.